This TCR beta chain comes out of a study of shared clonotypes between healthy human individuals. Study summary: Every donor yielded three CD4 naive, three CD4 memory, two CD8 naive and one CD8 memory plate.

Per the study methods: Junction-only sequences produced by ImmunoSEQ had no quality scores, so filtering differed. The data were produced by immunoSEQ multiplex PCR, yet TCRdb's version contains in-frame clones alone and is incomplete. V, J and clone size are those of that table, while D and trimming were read from the DNA. The sample consists of some 550,000 clones, 97% of them appearing once. This CDR3 contains 15 residues. Germline V lookup: CDR1 GTSNPN, CDR2 SVGIG (reference sequence). A note on this clone: Antigen specificity is unknown.

Study-level points and caveats: The study found lower generation probabilities in non-shared clonotypes than in those shared by all four donors. Tissue TCR repertoires likely differ from these blood-only repertoires.

The chain uses TRBV30 and TRBJ2-5, with a tentative D call TRBD1 (5 bases). The end of the DNA is better explained by TRBJ2-7, so the J call may be wrong. Sample: naive CD4+ T cells sorted from blood. The subset was: CD45RA+ positively selected. This clonotype was sampled from a woman aged 30 to 39 in good health. CDR3 region: CAWRNYGATNYEQYF. Here the CDR3 DNA reads TGTGCCTGGAGAAATTATGGGGCCACAAACTACGAGCAGTACTTC.